The clone carrying this T cell receptor beta chain came up many times. Its antigen is undetermined. Germline assignment: CDR1 SGHVS and CDR2 FQNEAQ. The V end was cut by 5 bases, the J end by 2 bases, with 12 bases between. The CDR3 contains 15 residues. The data stem from a study of T cells after yellow fever vaccination. Notes on the study in general: On re-exposure, the response was weaker but peaked faster, at day 5 versus 15. Re-detected after boosting: most primary clones, almost 98% of CD4 and less than 90% of CD8.

TCRdb re-derived calls from the 5' RACE reads in MiXCR, one entry per CDR3 protein. Here the sample spans 620,000 or so distinct CDR3 sequences, over 9% being singletons. Sequencing used PBMCs, obtained on the day of the yellow fever booster vaccination. The J gene is TRBJ2-2, the V gene TRBV7-8; D call uncertain. This receptor was obtained from a man aged 30 to 39 who received the YFV17D yellow fever vaccine. CDR3: CASSPAIHNTGELFF. As DNA, the CDR3 is TGTGCCAGCAGCCCGGCTATTCATAACACCGGGGAGCTGTTTTTT.